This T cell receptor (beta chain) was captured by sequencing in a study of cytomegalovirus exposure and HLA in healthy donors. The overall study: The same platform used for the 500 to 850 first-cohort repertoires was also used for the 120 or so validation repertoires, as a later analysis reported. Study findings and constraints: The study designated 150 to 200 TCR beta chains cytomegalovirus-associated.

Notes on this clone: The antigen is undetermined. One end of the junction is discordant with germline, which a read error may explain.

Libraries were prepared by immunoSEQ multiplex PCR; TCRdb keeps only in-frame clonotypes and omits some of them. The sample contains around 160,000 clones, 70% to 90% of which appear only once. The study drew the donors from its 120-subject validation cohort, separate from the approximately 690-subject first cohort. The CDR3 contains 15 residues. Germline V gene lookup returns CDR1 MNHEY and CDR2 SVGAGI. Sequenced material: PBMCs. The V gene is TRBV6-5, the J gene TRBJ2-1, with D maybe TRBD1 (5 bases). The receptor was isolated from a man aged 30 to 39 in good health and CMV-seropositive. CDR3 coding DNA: TGTGCCAGCACTTACCCCAGGGCGTCCTACAATGAGCAGTTCTTC. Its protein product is CASTYPRASYNEQFF.